This T cell receptor (beta chain) was found in a study of regulatory dendritic cells for organ transplantation. CDR1 is SGHNT and CDR2 is YENEEA in the germline V gene. V was clipped by 5 bases and J by 2 bases; unmatched bases: 4. The CDR3 has 14 amino acids. Study results and caveats: Memory T cells were less diverse than naive, with memory CD8+ most oligoclonal. Memory CD8+ clonal expansion seemed more limited with regulatory than mature dendritic cells.

Repertoires were generated with immunoSEQ multiplex PCR, while TCRdb's copy carries only in-frame clones and drops some. The profile shows around 20,000 clones, roughly 69% of them singletons. This clone occurred a few times. The antigen remains undetermined. The sequencing sample was made of memory CD4+ T cells from blood. The subset was: CD45RO+ memory T cells. The TCR comes from a human donor in good health. V is TRBV11-3 and J is TRBJ2-3; 7 bases map to TRBD2. CDR3 bases: TGTGCCAGCAGCCGGGACTACCTCACAGATACGCAGTATTTT. This translates into CASSRDYLTDTQYF.